The T cell receptor (beta chain) under discussion was sequenced for a study of molecular identifiers for immune sequencing clone quantification. Germline CDR1 reads SQVTM; CDR2 reads ANQGSEA. V shed 2 bases, J shed 5 bases, and the junction held 11 bases outside the gene matches. CDR3 length: 15 residues. MiXCR, run by TCRdb on the PCR reads, gives a single entry per CDR3 protein. The sample yields about 330,000 distinct CDR3 sequences, 24% seen once. The specimen was naive CD8+ T cells from blood, with Jurkat cell RNA spiked in. Subset: FACS-sorted CD8+CD4-CCR7+CD45RA+ naive T cells. This receptor was identified in a human donor in good health. Some libraries in this study had Jurkat cell RNA spiked in. The chain joins TRBV29-1 to TRBJ2-7; the match to TRBD2 covers 8 bases. CDR3 loop: CSVEYRAGGRNEQYF. CDR3 bases: TGCAGCGTTGAATATAGGGCGGGAGGACGCAACGAGCAGTACTTC.